This T cell receptor (beta chain) comes out of a study of blood T cell repertoires in COVID-19 (dated by TCRdb to about 2020). Turning to the overall study: The collaborator samples originated in the United States, Italy and Spain and spanned the acute and convalescent phases of COVID-19. The repertoires were released in a freely available public database intended as a resource for research on the immune response to SARS-CoV-2. Sample metadata almost always included a de-identified subject ID, COVID-19 status, age in years and sex. Where available, HLA class I and class II types were obtained from metadata supplied by the sample provider rather than from assay-based typing. Deeply sampled blood TCRbeta repertoires from subjects exposed to, actively infected with, or recovered from COVID-19 were included in the dataset. Samples came from the ongoing ImmuneRACE study (first 160 participants) plus 1,254 subjects from 6 global collaborators. The prospective study material was composed of cDNA or gDNA derived from T cells, B-cell-depleted T cells, or PBMCs.

Collaborating institutions collected whole blood in K2EDTA tubes following their own protocols. For TCRbeta analysis, collaborators shipped samples as frozen whole blood, isolated PBMCs, or DNA extracted from either of those sample types. Worth noting for this clone: The antigen it binds to is not known. Base qualities are not recorded, but no much larger clone differs from it by a single base.

Overall study results and their limits: Clinical and demographic metadata were provided uncurated, with the amount varying by source and participant.

The immunoSEQ Assay, a bias-controlled multiplex PCR, was used to amplify TCRbeta CDR3 regions from genomic DNA. On the study's bioinformatics: Nucleated cell counts per sample were estimated from amplification of reference gene primers within the assay. Sequence reads were collapsed and filtered to measure the absolute abundance of every unique TCRbeta CDR3 rearrangement. For each sample, productive Simpson clonality was calculated as the square root of Simpson's diversity index over productive rearrangements. TCRdb provides this immuneACCESS table in a form limited to in-frame rearrangements. Some clones are lacking; in checked studies, under half of them reflect an unresolved V gene, and why the rest are absent is not known. The V and J calls and clone size were taken over from that table, and D and trimming were inferred from the DNA. The sample table contains 65,000 to 80,000 clones; only one count was recorded for 90% to 95% of them. The ten largest make up about 5.8% of the sample.

Based on the germline V gene, the CDR1 and CDR2 sequences are SGDLS and YYNGEE. Deletion took 4 bases off V and 0 bases off J, with a span of 12 bases between the germline ends. The CDR3 goes from the cysteine to the phenylalanine over 15 residues. CDR3 DNA is the only sequence kept; it has 45 bases, read in frame from the first base. This clonotype was obtained from a human donor in a cohort sampled during active COVID-19. The sequenced sample consisted of peripheral blood. The sequence joins TRBV9 to TRBJ2-3; a weak D assignment points to TRBD2 (6 bases agree). The CDR3 reads as follows: CASSHGRGSTDTQYF. The sequenced DNA: TGTGCCAGCAGCCATGGGCGGGGAAGCACAGATACGCAGTATTTT.